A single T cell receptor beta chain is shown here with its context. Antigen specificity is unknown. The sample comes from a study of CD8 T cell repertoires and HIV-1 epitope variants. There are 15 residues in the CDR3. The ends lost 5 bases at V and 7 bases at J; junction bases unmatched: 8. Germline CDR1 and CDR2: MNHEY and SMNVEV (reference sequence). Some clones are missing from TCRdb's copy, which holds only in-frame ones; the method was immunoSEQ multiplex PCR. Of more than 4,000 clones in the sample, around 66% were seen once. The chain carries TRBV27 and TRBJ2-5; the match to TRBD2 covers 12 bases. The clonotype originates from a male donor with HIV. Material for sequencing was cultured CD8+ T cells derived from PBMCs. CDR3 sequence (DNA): TGTGCCAGCAGTGGGACTAGCGGGTCCAAAGGGACCCAGTACTTC. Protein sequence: CASSGTSGSKGTQYF.